These 25 T cell receptor beta chains came from one sample sequenced in a study of CD8 T cells in Susac syndrome. Random hexamers primed reverse transcription of 0.5 to 1 ug RNA. TCRdb re-called the immunoSEQ multiplex PCR reads with MiXCR, one entry per CDR3 protein. Here the sample spans about 300,000 distinct CDR3 sequences, about 88% being singletons. Sequencing was performed on CD8+ T cells from PBMCs. These receptors originate from a human donor with multiple sclerosis.

This sequence joins TRBV20-1 and TRBJ2-7; 8 bases match TRBD2. The CDR3 has 13 residues. V lost 5 bases and J lost 3; bases outside the gene matches: 6. The germline CDR1 and CDR2 sequences are DFQATT and SNEGSKA (reference sequence). Written as DNA, the CDR3 is TGCAGTGCTGCCGGGACTAGGGGCTACGAGCAGTACTTC. Its translation: CSAAGTRGYEQYF.

The CDR3 nucleotides are TGTGCCAGTAGTATCGCAGGCCCAGATACGCAGTATTTT. Amino acid sequence: CASSIAGPDTQYF. The chain is built from TRBV19 and TRBJ2-3, with D unclear. Germline V lookup: CDR1 LNHDA, CDR2 SQIVND (reference sequence). The V and J ends lost 3 bases and 4 bases respectively, with 8 bases between them. CDR3 length: 13 amino acids.

This clonotype was seen only a few times. CDR3 amino acids: CASTQNREAYYEQYF. Here the CDR3 DNA reads TGTGCCAGCACCCAAAATCGGGAGGCTTACTACGAGCAGTACTTC. The chain combines TRBV28 with TRBJ2-7; 7 positions match TRBD2. The CDR3 sequence is 15 residues long. Germline V gene lookup returns CDR1 MDHEN and CDR2 SYDVKM. The trim removed 7 bases at V and 3 bases at J, leaving 12 bases unmatched.

This chain connects TRBV7-2 to TRBJ2-5, with a weak D call TRBD2 (5 bases). The length of the CDR3 is 14 residues. Germline V lookup: CDR1 SGHTA, CDR2 FQGNSA. V was shortened by 2 bases and J by 5 bases, with 12 bases between the two germline ends. Here the CDR3 reads CASSLNRGGETQYF. Here the CDR3 DNA reads TGTGCCAGCAGCTTAAATCGGGGTGGGGAGACCCAGTACTTC.

The genes are TRBV6-5 and TRBJ2-1; D is uncertain. The V and J ends lost 7 bases and 5 bases respectively, with 12 bases between them. Germline V gene data show CDR1 as MNHEY and CDR2 as SVGAGI. The CDR3 runs to 13 residues. CDR3 residues: CASTPAWDNEQFF. The CDR3 DNA reads as TGTGCCAGCACACCAGCGTGGGACAATGAGCAGTTCTTC.

The CDR3 DNA reads TGTGCCAGCAGCTCACAGGAGGCGGGCTATAGCAATCAGCCCCAGCATTTT. It codes for CASSSQEAGYSNQPQHF. This chain joins TRBV5-5 and TRBJ1-5, with D possibly matching TRBD1 (5 bases). Germline CDR1 is SGHKS and CDR2 is YYEKEE (reference sequence). V gave up 3 bases and J gave up 0 bases, with 16 bases separating them. This CDR3 spans 17 amino acids. Based on the CDR3 plus reference TRBV5-5 and TRBJ1-5, the full variable domain is DAGVTQSPTHLIKTRGQQVTLRCSPISGHKSVSWYQQVLGQGPQFIFQYYEKEERGRGNFPDRFSARQFPNYSSELNVNALLLGDSALYLCASSSQEAGYSNQPQHFGDGTRLSIL.

This chain uses TRBV28 with TRBJ2-1; D is perhaps TRBD2 (6 bases). Germline V lookup: CDR1 MDHEN, CDR2 SYDVKM. Trimming removed 4 bases from V and 7 bases from J, with 23 bases in between. The CDR3 contains 17 residues. The CDR3 sequence is CASSCLTPLAIQNEQFF. The CDR3 nucleotides read TGTGCCAGCAGTTGTCTAACACCTCTAGCGATACAAAATGAGCAGTTCTTC.

The chain recombines TRBV11-2 with TRBJ2-1, with TRBD2 matching 7 bases. CDR1 and CDR2 (germline): SGHAT, FQNNGV. Trimming took 0 bases from V and 0 from J; bases not matched to a gene: 8. The CDR3 loop spans 18 amino acids. Written as DNA, the CDR3 is TGTGCCAGCAGCTTAGACCCTAGCGGACCGAGCTCCTACAATGAGCAGTTCTTC. Its protein product is CASSLDPSGPSSYNEQFF. Full variable domain (remainder filled in from reference TRBV11-2 and TRBJ2-1): EAGVAQSPRYKIIEKRQSVAFWCNPISGHATLYWYQQILGQGPKLLIQFQNNGVVDDSQLPKDRFSAERLKGVDSTLKIQPAKLEDSAVYLCASSLDPSGPSSYNEQFFGPGTRLTVL.

This chain joins TRBV4-1 and TRBJ2-7; 9 nucleotides agree with TRBD1. The CDR3 covers 15 residues. The V gene's germline CDR1 is MGHRA and CDR2 YSYEKL. Trimming cost V 4 bases and J 3 bases; bases outside gene matches: 7. CDR3 sequence: CASSPMTGGLYEQYF. CDR3 nucleotide sequence: TGCGCCAGCAGCCCTATGACAGGGGGACTCTACGAGCAGTACTTC.

The chain carries TRBV11-2 and TRBJ2-5; D is undetermined. In germline, CDR1 is SGHAT, CDR2 FQNNGV. The CDR3 is 14 amino acids. Trimming removed 0 bases from V and 1 base from J, with 6 bases in between. In DNA form, the CDR3 reads TGTGCCAGCAGCTTAGATCACTCCCAAGAGACCCAGTACTTC. Translated, it gives CASSLDHSQETQYF.

DNA for the CDR3: TGTGCCAGCAGTTCGCAGGGAGAATCCTACGAGCAGTACTTC. It translates to CASSSQGESYEQYF. The chain couples TRBV28 to TRBJ2-7; tentatively, D is TRBD1 or TRBD2 (5 bases each). Germline V gene lookup returns CDR1 MDHEN and CDR2 SYDVKM. Trimming removed 4 bases at V and 1 base at J, with 11 bases between. This CDR3 is 14 amino acids long.

The chain combines TRBV11-2 with TRBJ1-3; D is ambiguous. V dropped 8 bases and J dropped 4 bases, with 6 bases sitting between them. Germline lookup yields CDR1 SGHAT and CDR2 FQNNGV. The CDR3 runs to 11 residues. The CDR3 here is CASYAGNTIYF. CDR3 coding DNA: TGTGCCAGCTACGCAGGAAACACCATATATTTT.

J is TRBJ1-2 and V is TRBV9; maybe TRBD1 (5 bases). Germline V lookup: CDR1 SGDLS, CDR2 YYNGEE. Trimming stripped 4 bases from V and 4 bases from J, with 17 bases between. The CDR3 has 15 amino acids. CDR3 residues: CASSPLGGRSYGYTF. The CDR3 DNA sequence: TGTGCCAGCAGCCCCTTGGGGGGGAGAAGCTATGGCTACACCTTC.

The rearrangement uses TRBV6-4 and TRBJ2-1; the D gene is possibly TRBD1 (6 bases). The CDR3 has 17 residues. Germline CDR1 MRHNA, CDR2 SNTAGT. Trimming removed 0 bases from V and 2 bases from J, with 14 bases in between. CDR3 DNA: TGTGCCAGCAGTGACTCGATCTCCTGGGGGCCCTACAATGAGCAGTTCTTC. It yields the protein CASSDSISWGPYNEQFF.

The chain recombines TRBV5-5 with TRBJ2-1; D gene unclear. CDR3 length: 13 amino acids. Deletions cut 0 bases from V and 8 bases from J, with 9 bases between. Germline loops: CDR1 SGHKS, CDR2 YYEKEE (reference sequence). CDR3 sequence: CASSLAGIDEQFF. DNA for the CDR3: TGTGCCAGCAGCTTGGCGGGTATCGATGAGCAGTTCTTC.

This chain connects TRBV4-2 to TRBJ2-5; 7 positions agree with TRBD2. The V segment lost 4 bases and the J segment 5 bases; nucleotides outside the gene matches: 7. CDR1 LGHNA and CDR2 YNFKEQ come from the germline V gene. This CDR3 has 14 residues. For the CDR3, the DNA is TGTGCCAGCAGCCCTGGACTAGGGTTGGAGACCCAGTACTTC. This encodes CASSPGLGLETQYF.

The J gene is TRBJ2-3, the V gene TRBV28, with a weak D call TRBD2 (10 bases). The CDR3 is 18 amino acids. Trimming took 6 bases from V and 2 from J, leaving 24 bases between them. Germline V gene lookup returns CDR1 MDHEN and CDR2 SYDVKM. The CDR3 DNA follows: TGTGCCAGCAGCAAGACAGGGGGTAGCGGGAGGCCCACAGATACGCAGTATTTT. It codes for CASSKTGGSGRPTDTQYF. The full variable domain, its missing parts supplied by reference TRBV28 and TRBJ2-3, is DVKVTQSSRYLVKRTGEKVFLECVQDMDHENMFWYRQDPGLGLRLIYFSYDVKMKEKGDIPEGYSVSREKKERFSLILESASTNQTSMYLCASSKTGGSGRPTDTQYFGPGTRLTVL.

The V and J genes are TRBV5-1 and TRBJ2-1; TRBD1 is a possible D gene (6 bases). V was clipped by 3 bases and J by 11 bases, with 18 bases between them. Looked up from germline, CDR1 is SGHRS and CDR2 is YFSETQ. The CDR3 sequence is 14 residues long. The CDR3 region has the DNA TGCGCCAGCAGCTCCGGGACACGAGGCAAGAAGCAGTTCTTC. Translated: CASSSGTRGKKQFF.

This clonotype was found a few times. The chain uses TRBV27 and TRBJ2-1; TRBD2 agrees at 8 bases. V gave up 8 bases and J gave up 10 bases; unmatched junction bases: 7. The CDR3 is 12 residues long. Germline lookup yields CDR1 MNHEY and CDR2 SMNVEV (reference sequence). The CDR3 is CASRRGGREQFF. The CDR3 nucleotides are TGTGCCAGCCGTCGGGGGGGGAGAGAGCAGTTCTTC.

The rearrangement joins TRBV28 to TRBJ2-5, with TRBD1 identical over 8 bases. The CDR3 totals 17 residues. V was clipped by 6 bases and J by 7 bases; unmatched bases: 19. Germline CDR1 reads MDHEN; CDR2 reads SYDVKM. As DNA, the CDR3 is TGTGCCAGCAGCCTCATTGCGACAGGGGACCCCTCCGGGACCCAGTACTTC. Residues: CASSLIATGDPSGTQYF.

This chain connects TRBV7-9 to TRBJ1-1; no clear D. Germline assignment: CDR1 SEHNR and CDR2 FQNEAQ (reference sequence). V was trimmed by 5 bases and J by 4 bases, leaving 17 bases between them. CDR3 length equals 15 residues. The CDR3, as DNA: TGTGCCAGCAGCCCCCCGGTGGGCCTAGGCACTGAAGCTTTCTTT. This encodes CASSPPVGLGTEAFF.

The chain carries TRBV3-1 and TRBJ2-1; 10 bases are a match to TRBD2. The CDR3 runs 17 residues. Germline loops: CDR1 LGHDT, CDR2 YNNKEL (reference sequence). V lost 0 bases to trimming and J lost 8 bases; unmatched junction nucleotides: 10. CDR3 DNA sequence: TGTGCCAGCAGCCAAGATTGGCTAGCGGGAGTCACGGATGAGCAGTTCTTC. Translation: CASSQDWLAGVTDEQFF.

This chain joins TRBV7-2 and TRBJ2-1, with 9 bases that match TRBD1. The germline V gene encodes CDR1 SGHTA and CDR2 FQGNSA. This CDR3 contains 13 residues. V gave up 1 base and J gave up 12 bases; unmatched junction bases: 4. The CDR3: CASSLGTGVGQFF. CDR3 DNA sequence: TGTGCCAGCAGCTTAGGGACAGGGGTAGGGCAGTTCTTC.

This chain connects TRBV18 to TRBJ2-5; D tentatively reads TRBD1 or TRBD2 (6 bases each). The V end was cut by 2 bases, the J end by 4 bases, with 11 bases between. This CDR3 contains 14 residues. The germline CDR1 and CDR2 sequences are KGHSH and LQKENI. This CDR3 reads CASSPTRGRETQYF. Written as DNA, the CDR3 is TGTGCCAGCTCACCAACCCGGGGGCGAGAGACCCAGTACTTC.

V and J are TRBV27 and TRBJ2-7; tentatively, D is TRBD1 (6 bases). CDR3 length: 19 amino acids. Germline V gene sequence: CDR1 MNHEY, CDR2 SMNVEV (reference sequence). The V gene lost 4 bases and the J gene lost 0 bases, with 25 bases spanning the gap. CDR3 coding DNA: TGTGCCAGCAGTTGCCCTAGACTTGGACGGACAGCCTCCTCCTACGAGCAGTACTTC. Its protein is CASSCPRLGRTASSYEQYF.